This T cell receptor (beta chain) was found in a study of response to subunit inactivated influenza vaccine. Study-wide results and caveats: After each seasonal influenza vaccination, few new T cells are recruited, the authors suggested.

TCRdb used MiXCR to reprocess the RT-PCR reads, holding one entry per CDR3 protein. The sample consists of hundreds of thousands of distinct CDR3 sequences, 12% to 15% of them appearing once. This clonotype has a handful of counts. The antigen is undetermined. Trimming took 5 bases from V and 9 from J; bases not matched to a gene: 4. Germline loops: CDR1 LGHDT, CDR2 YNNKEL (reference sequence). This CDR3 is built from 13 residues. The material was PBMCs from blood, obtained around 14 days before vaccination. This chain links TRBV3-1 with TRBJ2-1; 10 bases fit TRBD2. The TCR was taken from a man over 45 who received an inactivated influenza vaccine. CDR3 protein: CASSSSGGGEQFF. CDR3 bases: TGTGCCAGCAGCTCTAGCGGGGGAGGTGAGCAGTTCTTC.